This T cell receptor beta chain is from a study of technical replicates of blood from a handful of donors. Trimming at V came to 2 bases and at J to 8 bases, leaving 8 bases not matched to a gene. Germline-derived CDR1 and CDR2 are GTSNPN and SVGIG (reference sequence). This CDR3 is 13 amino acids long. The protocol was immunoSEQ multiplex PCR, while the TCRdb copy is restricted to in-frame clones and leaves out a portion. The sample includes about 88,000 clones, 85% to 95% of them seen just once. The sample was T cells isolated from PBMCs. This sequence originates from a human donor in good health. The chain joins TRBV30 to TRBJ1-2; 7 nucleotides match TRBD1. This chain's CDR3 is CAWSTDRAGGYTF. CDR3 sequence (DNA): TGTGCCTGGAGTACCGACAGGGCGGGGGGCTACACCTTC.